This is a list of T cell receptor beta chains from one sample in a study of neurological immune-mediated disorders. Using its own MiXCR run on the 5' RACE reads, TCRdb lists one record per CDR3 protein. The sample has about 40,000 distinct CDR3 sequences, around 2.9% seen once. Sequences were obtained from PBMCs. The receptors were sampled from an older woman with multiple sclerosis. The CDR3 runs from the conserved cysteine through the conserved F or W. The D gene is left open where the match is weak. The size entry is marked missing in some rows and otherwise reads once, few, many or a size class.

d_gene,abundance,v_gene,j_gene,CDR3nt,CDR3aa
TRBD2,many,TRBV5-1,TRBJ2-7,TGCGCCAGCAGCTTGGCCTCCCGAGCGGGGGGCCTCCTTGGTGGCGAGCAGTACTTC,CASSLASRAGGLLGGEQYF
TRBD2,many,TRBV5-1,TRBJ2-3,TGCGCCAGCAGCCTACAGACTAGCGGGGGGAGCACAGATACGCAGTATTTT,CASSLQTSGGSTDTQYF
.,many,TRBV6-4,TRBJ2-7,TGTGCCAGCAGGGCTAGGGGTTTTCGCTACGAGCAGTACTTC,CASRARGFRYEQYF
TRBD1,many,TRBV5-1,TRBJ1-4,TGCGCCAGCAGCTGGGGACAGGGCGGCGAAAAACTGTTTTTT,CASSWGQGGEKLFF
.,many,TRBV20-1,TRBJ2-3,TGCAGTGCTAGAGTCACAGATACGCAGTATTTT,CSARVTDTQYF
TRBD1,many,TRBV2,TRBJ1-6,TGTGCCAGCTGGAGAGACAGGGCTTATTCACCCCTCCACTTT,CASWRDRAYSPLHF
.,many,TRBV5-1,TRBJ1-1,TGCGCCAGCCACCCCGGGGTGAACACTGAAGCTTTCTTT,CASHPGVNTEAFF
.,many,TRBV30,TRBJ1-5,TGTGCCTGGAGTGTAGACAGAAATCAGCCCCAGCATTTT,CAWSVDRNQPQHF
TRBD1,many,TRBV20-1,TRBJ1-2,TGCAGTGCTCTACAGGGGGACTATGGCTACACCTTC,CSALQGDYGYTF
.,few,TRBV7-6,TRBJ2-1,TGTGCCAGCAGCCCACAACCGGGAAAGGGGAACAATGAGCAGTTCTTC,CASSPQPGKGNNEQFF
.,.,TRBV3-1,TRBJ1-2,TGTGCCAGCAGCCTATGGACAGAGCGGGGCTACACCTTC,CASSLWTERGYTF
.,many,TRBV7-8,TRBJ2-7,TGTGCCAGCAGCCCACCGGCAGGGGCGCGAGAGCAGTACTTC,CASSPPAGAREQYF
TRBD2,many,TRBV15,TRBJ2-3,TGTGCCACCAGCCCAAGGCTAGCGGGGGAAGATACGCAGTATTTT,CATSPRLAGEDTQYF
TRBD1,many,TRBV10-3,TRBJ1-5,TGTGCCATCAGGGACAGGGCCGATCAGCCCCAGCATTTT,CAIRDRADQPQHF
.,many,TRBV5-1,TRBJ2-2,TGCGCCAGCAGCTTGGCCCCCAAAGGCGGGGAGCTGTTTTTT,CASSLAPKGGELFF
TRBD2,many,TRBV20-1,TRBJ2-2,TGCAGTGCTAGAGAACCGCGGGCTAGCGGGGCTTTGAACACCGGGGAGCTGTTTTTT,CSAREPRASGALNTGELFF
.,many,TRBV7-9,TRBJ1-4,TGTGCCAGCAGCACCTACGTCAGAACCAATGAAAAACTGTTTTTT,CASSTYVRTNEKLFF
.,many,TRBV6-5,TRBJ1-1,TGTGCCAGCACCCCCCCGGGGGTTTACACTGAAGCTTTCTTT,CASTPPGVYTEAFF
.,.,TRBV7-6,TRBJ1-5,TGTGCCAGCAGCTTAGTTGTCGATAAGACCCAGAATTTT,CASSLVVDKTQNF
TRBD2,few,TRBV20-1,TRBJ2-3,TGCAGTGCTAGGCTGGCGGGGGGCACAGATACGCAGTATTTT,CSARLAGGTDTQYF
TRBD1,many,TRBV5-1,TRBJ1-3,TGCGCCAGCAGCTTCAGGGGGCCTGGAAACACCATATATTTT,CASSFRGPGNTIYF
.,many,TRBV5-1,TRBJ2-5,TGCGCCAGCAGCTTGGCCCTTAGCGCGGAGACCCAGTACTTC,CASSLALSAETQYF
TRBD1,many,TRBV12-3/TRBV12-4,TRBJ1-5,TGTGCCAGCAGCCCCACAATGACAGGGGGCGTGAGTCAGCCCCAGCATTTT,CASSPTMTGGVSQPQHF
TRBD1,many,TRBV7-9,TRBJ1-2,TGTGCCAGCAGCTTTGCCGGGACAGGGATTTCCTATGGCTACACCTTC,CASSFAGTGISYGYTF